The rows below give T cell receptor beta chains drawn from one sample of a study of tumor-infiltrating lymphocytes in localized non-small cell lung cancer. Only in-frame clones appear in the TCRdb table, and some are missing; sequencing was by immunoSEQ multiplex PCR. The sample contains about 7,200 clones, over 50% of which appear only once. The sequencing input was lung tumor tissue. Receptors were obtained from a human donor with non-small cell lung cancer. Both conserved end residues are part of each CDR3. The D gene is left open where the match is weak. Rows give clone size only sometimes, using once, few, many, or a class for an expanded clone.

D | J | V | size | DNA | CDR3
NA | TRBJ2-5 | TRBV11-2 | NA | TGTGCCAGCAGCTTAGATGTAAGCAGCCAGACACTCCCCCAGTACTTC | CASSLDVSSQTLPQYF
NA | TRBJ2-2 | TRBV30 | NA | TGTGCCTGGAGTGTACAAGGGGCCACCGGGGAGCTGTTTTTT | CAWSVQGATGELFF
NA | TRBJ2-2 | TRBV18 | NA | TGTGCCAGCTCACCCCTCCCAGCCCCGAACACCGGGGAGCTGTTTTTT | CASSPLPAPNTGELFF
NA | TRBJ2-5 | TRBV18 | NA | TGTGCCAGCTCACCGAGTCAAGAGACCCAGTACTTC | CASSPSQETQYF
NA | TRBJ2-1 | TRBV7-8 | few | TGTGCCAGCAGCTTTGAGGGATACAATGAGCAGTTCTTC | CASSFEGYNEQFF
NA | TRBJ2-1 | TRBV19 | NA | TGTGCCAGTAGGCATAGGGGGGCAGGAACGGGCAATGAGCAGTTCTTC | CASRHRGAGTGNEQFF
NA | TRBJ2-5 | TRBV10-2 | NA | TGCGCCAGCAGGAGGGGGAGAGCTGATTGGGAGACCCAGTACTTC | CASRRGRADWETQYF
NA | TRBJ1-1 | TRBV7-9 | NA | TGTGCCAGCAGCTTAAGTCGTGAAATCACTGAAGCTTTCTTT | CASSLSREITEAFF
NA | TRBJ1-3 | TRBV28 | NA | TGTGCCAGCAGTTTTAGGGCAGGGCGCAACTCTGGAAACACCATATATTTT | CASSFRAGRNSGNTIYF
TRBD1 | TRBJ2-7 | TRBV11-2 | NA | TGTGCCAGCAGCCCGGGACAGGGCTACGAGCAGTACTTC | CASSPGQGYEQYF
TRBD1 | TRBJ1-5 | TRBV29-1 | medium-sized | TGCAGCGTCGTGACAGGGTACAATCAGCCCCAGCATTTT | CSVVTGYNQPQHF
NA | TRBJ2-7 | TRBV7-6 | NA | TGTGCCAGCAGCCGCTCGGGTGACGAGCAGTACTTC | CASSRSGDEQYF
NA | TRBJ1-5 | TRBV28 | NA | TGTGCCAGCACCCCAGACGGGGGAGGTCAGCCCCAGCATTTT | CASTPDGGGQPQHF
NA | TRBJ2-7 | TRBV28 | NA | TGTGCCAGCAGTCTACCGACAGGGACTGGACCCTACGAGCAGTACTTC | CASSLPTGTGPYEQYF
NA | TRBJ2-5 | TRBV6-6 | few | TGTGCCAGCATTCCGGCCCAGAAAGAGACCCAGTACTTC | CASIPAQKETQYF
TRBD1 | TRBJ2-4 | TRBV28 | NA | TGTGCCACCTCCCCGGCGGGACAGGGAAAAAACATTCAGTACTTC | CATSPAGQGKNIQYF
NA | TRBJ2-1 | TRBV2 | NA | TGTGCCAGCAGTCCTTCGAGCGGTACCTACAATGAGCAGTTCTTC | CASSPSSGTYNEQFF
TRBD1 | TRBJ1-2 | TRBV25-1 | NA | TGTGCCAGCACCCCGGGACAGACAGCTGGCTACACCTTC | CASTPGQTAGYTF
NA | TRBJ1-6 | TRBV6-5 | few | TGTGCCAGCAGGACCGTTGAGACAAGGCATTCACCCCTCCACTTT | CASRTVETRHSPLHF
NA | TRBJ2-5 | TRBV7-7 | NA | TGTGCCAGCAGCTTAGCCCCCGGAGAGACCCAGTACTTC | CASSLAPGETQYF
NA | TRBJ1-2 | TRBV19 | NA | TGTGCCAGTAGTACTCTGACCAATGAACGTGGCTACACCTTC | CASSTLTNERGYTF
NA | TRBJ1-4 | TRBV16 | NA | TGTGCCAGCAGCCAATCTGGAGGGTACTCAGTAAATGAAAAACTGTTTTTT | CASSQSGGYSVNEKLFF
NA | TRBJ2-7 | TRBV6-6 | few | TGTGCCAGCAGCAGGGCCAACTCCTACGAGCAGTACTTC | CASSRANSYEQYF
NA | TRBJ1-6 | TRBV9 | few | TGTGCCAGCAGCGAGGGAAGTGGATCTAATTCACCCCTCCACTTT | CASSEGSGSNSPLHF
NA | TRBJ2-5 | TRBV19 | NA | TGTGCCAGTAGTGGCCCCGCGGGTTGGCAAGAGACCCAGTACTTC | CASSGPAGWQETQYF
TRBD2 | TRBJ2-3 | TRBV4-3 | NA | TGCGCCAGCAGCCGCCGCGGGGGGGACACAGATACGCAGTATTTT | CASSRRGGDTDTQYF
NA | TRBJ2-2 | TRBV6-6 | NA | TGTGCCAGCAGCCGGGGTTACGGGGAGCTGTTTTTT | CASSRGYGELFF
TRBD1 | TRBJ1-5 | TRBV11-2 | NA | TGTGCCAGCAGCTTCGACAGGGTCAGCCAGCCCCAGCATTTT | CASSFDRVSQPQHF